Here is one T cell receptor (beta chain) with its context. Its antigen remains unidentified. This record comes from a study of cytomegalovirus exposure and HLA in healthy donors. General observations from the study: Relative to the approximately 670-donor mean, N-insertions were reportedly fewer in an Asian-associated ancestry cluster in a later analysis.

PCR amplification relied on 60 Vbeta primers (plus 13 Jbeta primers). TCRdb's table, derived via immunoSEQ multiplex PCR, lists solely in-frame clones and lacks some. The sample lists roughly 150,000 clones; around 80% were seen once. This CDR3 region has 13 residues. V trimming: 7 bases; J trimming: 7 bases; junction bases outside the gene matches: 1. Germline CDR1 reads SNHLY; CDR2 reads FYNNEI. V usage is TRBV2 and J usage is TRBJ1-6, with 10 bases fitting TRBD1. The sequence derives from a man aged 25 to 40 in good health. Sequencing was carried out using PBMCs. CDR3 residues: CASTGQGNSPLHF. CDR3 DNA: TGTGCCAGCACGGGACAGGGGAATTCACCCCTCCACTTT.